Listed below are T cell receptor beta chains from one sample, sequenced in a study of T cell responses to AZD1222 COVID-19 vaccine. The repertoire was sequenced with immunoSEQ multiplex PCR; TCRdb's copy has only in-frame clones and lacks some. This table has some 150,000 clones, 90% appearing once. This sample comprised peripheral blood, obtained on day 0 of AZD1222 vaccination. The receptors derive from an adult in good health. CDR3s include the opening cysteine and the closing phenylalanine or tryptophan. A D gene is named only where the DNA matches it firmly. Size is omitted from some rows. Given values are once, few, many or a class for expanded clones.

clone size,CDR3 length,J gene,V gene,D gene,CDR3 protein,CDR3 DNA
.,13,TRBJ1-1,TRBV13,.,CASSFQGKLEAFF,TGTGCCAGCAGCTTTCAAGGGAAACTTGAAGCTTTCTTT
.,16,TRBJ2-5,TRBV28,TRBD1,CASTLGRTGVEETQYF,TGTGCCAGCACCCTGGGACGGACAGGGGTGGAAGAGACCCAGTACTTC
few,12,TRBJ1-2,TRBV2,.,CASSVQGNGYTF,TGTGCCAGCAGCGTACAGGGTAACGGCTACACCTTC
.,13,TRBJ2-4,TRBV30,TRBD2,CALEREGPNIQYF,TGTGCCTTAGAGCGGGAGGGCCCAAACATTCAGTACTTC
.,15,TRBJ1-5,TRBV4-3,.,CASSQDRRTSQPQHF,TGCGCCAGCAGCCAAGATCGTAGGACCAGTCAGCCCCAGCATTTT
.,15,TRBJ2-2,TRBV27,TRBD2,CASSFTGGKTGELFF,TGTGCCAGCAGTTTCACGGGGGGTAAAACCGGGGAGCTGTTTTTT
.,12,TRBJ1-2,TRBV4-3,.,CASSQDGDGYTF,TGCGCCAGCAGCCAAGATGGGGATGGCTACACCTTC
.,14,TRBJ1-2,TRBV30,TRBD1,CAWMATGVLGGYTF,TGTGCCTGGATGGCCACAGGGGTACTAGGCGGCTACACCTTC
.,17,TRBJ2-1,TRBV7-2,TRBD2,CASSPDRTSGSYNEQFF,TGTGCCAGCAGCCCCGACAGGACTAGCGGATCCTACAATGAGCAGTTCTTC
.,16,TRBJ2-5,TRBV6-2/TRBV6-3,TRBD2,CASSHPGTSGIETQYF,TGTGCCAGCAGCCACCCCGGGACTAGCGGGATAGAGACCCAGTACTTC